This is a list of T cell receptor beta chains from one sample in a study of T-cell reconstitution after alpha-beta-depleted transplantation in children. TCRdb recomputed calls from the PCR reads with MiXCR, one row per CDR3 protein. Of approximately 99,000 distinct CDR3 sequences detected, about 6.5% appear once; the ten largest clones hold roughly 25%. Specimen: PBMCs, mostly from graft donor cells, collected 360 days after TCRalphabeta/CD19-depleted stem cell transplant. All receptors come from a male patient aged 2-15 years who had a stem cell transplant for acute lymphoblastic leukemia, so the T cells may come from the graft donor. CDR3s include the opening cysteine and the closing phenylalanine or tryptophan. A D gene is named only where the DNA matches it firmly. Where a row states a size, it is once, few, many or the class of an expanded clone; other rows omit it.

CDR3 DNA: TGTGCCTGGAGGCAAACCGTTGGGGACGGATATTACTACGAGCAGTACTTC; CDR3 protein: CAWRQTVGDGYYYEQYF; clone size: few; D gene: NA; J gene: TRBJ2-7; CDR3 length: 17; V gene: TRBV30
CDR3 DNA: TGTGCCAGCAGTGAAAAACTAGCGGGAGTGAACTTC; CDR3 protein: CASSEKLAGVNF; clone size: many; D gene: TRBD2; J gene: TRBJ2-7; CDR3 length: 12; V gene: TRBV2
CDR3 DNA: TGTGCCATCAGTGAGTCCCAGGGAAGAGGAAACACCATATATTTT; CDR3 protein: CAISESQGRGNTIYF; clone size: NA; D gene: NA; J gene: TRBJ1-3; CDR3 length: 15; V gene: TRBV10-3
CDR3 DNA: TGTGCCAGCAGTTCCTTACAGGGAGTCAACACTGAAGCTTTCTTT; CDR3 protein: CASSSLQGVNTEAFF; clone size: NA; D gene: NA; J gene: TRBJ1-1; CDR3 length: 15; V gene: TRBV6-5
CDR3 DNA: TGTGCCAGCAGTTTATCGAGGGGCGGTTACTCCCAGTACTTC; CDR3 protein: CASSLSRGGYSQYF; clone size: many; D gene: NA; J gene: TRBJ2-5; CDR3 length: 14; V gene: TRBV27
CDR3 DNA: TGCAGCGCCTTTGGGGACCTCTCCACAGATACGCAGTATTTT; CDR3 protein: CSAFGDLSTDTQYF; clone size: many; D gene: NA; J gene: TRBJ2-3; CDR3 length: 14; V gene: TRBV29-1
CDR3 DNA: TGTGCCATCAGTTTTGGTCAGGTAGTGGAAGCGGGAAGAGATACGCAGTATTTT; CDR3 protein: CAISFGQVVEAGRDTQYF; clone size: NA; D gene: TRBD2; J gene: TRBJ2-3; CDR3 length: 18; V gene: TRBV2
CDR3 DNA: TGTGCCAGCAGTGACAGGGACCCCTACGAGCAGTACTTC; CDR3 protein: CASSDRDPYEQYF; clone size: NA; D gene: TRBD1; J gene: TRBJ2-7; CDR3 length: 13; V gene: TRBV4-2
CDR3 DNA: TGTGCCATCAGTGAGTCGCGGAGCCGAGAGACCCAGTACTTC; CDR3 protein: CAISESRSRETQYF; clone size: many; D gene: NA; J gene: TRBJ2-5; CDR3 length: 14; V gene: TRBV10-3
CDR3 DNA: TGCGCCAGCAGCTTGCGGAGGACGGATTTACCCTATGGCTACACCTTC; CDR3 protein: CASSLRRTDLPYGYTF; clone size: many; D gene: NA; J gene: TRBJ1-2; CDR3 length: 16; V gene: TRBV5-1
CDR3 DNA: TGTGCCAGCAGTAGCATCTCCACAGATACGCAGTATTTT; CDR3 protein: CASSSISTDTQYF; clone size: NA; D gene: NA; J gene: TRBJ2-3; CDR3 length: 13; V gene: TRBV28
CDR3 DNA: TGTGCCAGCAGTTCACGGACTAGTCAGTACTTC; CDR3 protein: CASSSRTSQYF; clone size: many; D gene: TRBD2; J gene: TRBJ2-5; CDR3 length: 11; V gene: TRBV27
CDR3 DNA: TGTGCCAGCAGTTTATACGGCGGGGGCTACAATGAGCAGTTCTTC; CDR3 protein: CASSLYGGGYNEQFF; clone size: few; D gene: TRBD2; J gene: TRBJ2-1; CDR3 length: 15; V gene: TRBV27
CDR3 DNA: TGTGCCAGCAGCTTCCCGGGAGAAGAGACCCAGTACTTC; CDR3 protein: CASSFPGEETQYF; clone size: many; D gene: NA; J gene: TRBJ2-5; CDR3 length: 13; V gene: TRBV7-9
CDR3 DNA: TGTGCCAGCAGCTTAGGAGGTGGCTATGGCTACACCTTC; CDR3 protein: CASSLGGGYGYTF; clone size: many; D gene: NA; J gene: TRBJ1-2; CDR3 length: 13; V gene: TRBV7-9
CDR3 DNA: TGTGCCAGCAGCGTAGCTGATCGGGGGACAGATACGCAGTATTTT; CDR3 protein: CASSVADRGTDTQYF; clone size: NA; D gene: NA; J gene: TRBJ2-3; CDR3 length: 15; V gene: TRBV9
CDR3 DNA: TGTGCCAGCAGTTCCCGGGACAGGGGGACTGAAGCTTTCTTT; CDR3 protein: CASSSRDRGTEAFF; clone size: many; D gene: TRBD1; J gene: TRBJ1-1; CDR3 length: 14; V gene: TRBV6-2/TRBV6-3
CDR3 DNA: TGTGCCAGCCTGGCTAGAGGGGGCACCTACGAGCAGTACTTC; CDR3 protein: CASLARGGTYEQYF; clone size: many; D gene: TRBD1; J gene: TRBJ2-7; CDR3 length: 14; V gene: TRBV27
CDR3 DNA: TGCGCCAGCAGCATCGACAGGGGGAGAGCCTACGAGCAGTACTTC; CDR3 protein: CASSIDRGRAYEQYF; clone size: many; D gene: TRBD1; J gene: TRBJ2-7; CDR3 length: 15; V gene: TRBV5-1
CDR3 DNA: TGTGCCAGCAGTGAGCGGCAGAGAGAGACCCAGTACTTC; CDR3 protein: CASSERQRETQYF; clone size: NA; D gene: NA; J gene: TRBJ2-5; CDR3 length: 13; V gene: TRBV6-1
CDR3 DNA: TGTGCCAGCAGCTTGGGGAGCGGGAGCGGTCGTGAGACCCAGTACTTC; CDR3 protein: CASSLGSGSGRETQYF; clone size: few; D gene: TRBD2; J gene: TRBJ2-5; CDR3 length: 16; V gene: TRBV11-3
CDR3 DNA: TGTGCCAGCAGCCCCTCGACCTTAGAAAACATTCAGTACTTC; CDR3 protein: CASSPSTLENIQYF; clone size: many; D gene: NA; J gene: TRBJ2-4; CDR3 length: 14; V gene: TRBV9
CDR3 DNA: TGCAGCGTTGAAGCGGGACTAGCGGGAAGCTACGAGCAGTACTTC; CDR3 protein: CSVEAGLAGSYEQYF; clone size: many; D gene: TRBD2; J gene: TRBJ2-7; CDR3 length: 15; V gene: TRBV29-1
CDR3 DNA: TGTGCCAGCAGTCCCACGGGGACAGGGAACACTGAAGCTTTCTTT; CDR3 protein: CASSPTGTGNTEAFF; clone size: few; D gene: TRBD1; J gene: TRBJ1-1; CDR3 length: 15; V gene: TRBV28
CDR3 DNA: TGCGCCAGCAGCACGGGGACAGGGGGCAATGAGCAGTTCTTC; CDR3 protein: CASSTGTGGNEQFF; clone size: many; D gene: TRBD1; J gene: TRBJ2-1; CDR3 length: 14; V gene: TRBV5-1
CDR3 DNA: TGTGCCTGGAGTGACCCGGGACAGTCCTACGAGCAGTACTTC; CDR3 protein: CAWSDPGQSYEQYF; clone size: few; D gene: TRBD1; J gene: TRBJ2-7; CDR3 length: 14; V gene: TRBV30
CDR3 DNA: TGTGCCAGCAGCCCCCGAAGCGGGAGGGAAAGGAATGAGCAGTTCTTC; CDR3 protein: CASSPRSGRERNEQFF; clone size: few; D gene: TRBD2; J gene: TRBJ2-1; CDR3 length: 16; V gene: TRBV7-3
CDR3 DNA: TGTGCCAGTAACCATGGCCAGGGGAAGAGGACTGAAGCTTTCTTT; CDR3 protein: CASNHGQGKRTEAFF; clone size: many; D gene: NA; J gene: TRBJ1-1; CDR3 length: 15; V gene: TRBV7-3
CDR3 DNA: TGTGCCACCAGCTCCGGTCGGGGGGAGCAGTACTTC; CDR3 protein: CATSSGRGEQYF; clone size: many; D gene: NA; J gene: TRBJ2-7; CDR3 length: 12; V gene: TRBV15
CDR3 DNA: TGTGCCAGCAGTGAAGTCACAGGTGGTTACTACGAGCAGTACTTC; CDR3 protein: CASSEVTGGYYEQYF; clone size: few; D gene: NA; J gene: TRBJ2-7; CDR3 length: 15; V gene: TRBV25-1
CDR3 DNA: TGTGCCAGCAGCTCAGACCCGCCCTCCTACGAGCAGTACTTC; CDR3 protein: CASSSDPPSYEQYF; clone size: many; D gene: NA; J gene: TRBJ2-7; CDR3 length: 14; V gene: TRBV7-2